The clone carrying this TCR beta chain was observed once. Only in-frame clones appear in the TCRdb table, and some are missing; sequencing was by immunoSEQ multiplex PCR. The data contain fewer than 95,000 clones, 85% to 95% of them seen just once; the ten biggest clones take up 0.2% to 0.3%. This sample was taken from a study of technical replicates of blood from a few donors. The receptor was derived from a human donor in good health. Sequenced sample: T cells isolated from PBMCs.

The CDR3 reads CASSDSGRSGGYTF. The CDR3 nucleotides are TGTGCCAGCAGTGACTCGGGCCGGTCAGGGGGCTACACCTTC. The chain is built from TRBV2 and TRBJ1-2; TRBD1 might be the D (5 bases). V gave up 3 bases and J gave up 8 bases, with 16 bases separating them. The CDR3 runs to 14 residues. CDR1 and CDR2 (germline): SNHLY, FYNNEI.